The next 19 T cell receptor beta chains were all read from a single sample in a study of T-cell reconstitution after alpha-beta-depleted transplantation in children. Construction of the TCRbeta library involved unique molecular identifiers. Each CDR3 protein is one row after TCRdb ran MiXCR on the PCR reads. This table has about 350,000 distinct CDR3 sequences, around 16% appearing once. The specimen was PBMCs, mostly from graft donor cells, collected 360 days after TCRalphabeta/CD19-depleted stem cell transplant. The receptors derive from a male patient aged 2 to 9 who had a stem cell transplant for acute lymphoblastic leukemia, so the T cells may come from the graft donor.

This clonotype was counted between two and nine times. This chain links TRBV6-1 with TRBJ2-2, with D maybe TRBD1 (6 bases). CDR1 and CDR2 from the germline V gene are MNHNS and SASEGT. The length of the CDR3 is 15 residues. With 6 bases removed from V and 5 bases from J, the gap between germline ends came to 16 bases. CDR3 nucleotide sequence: TGTGCCAGCAGCTCTGCTCAGGGGTCAACCGGGGAGCTGTTTTTT. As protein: CASSSAQGSTGELFF.

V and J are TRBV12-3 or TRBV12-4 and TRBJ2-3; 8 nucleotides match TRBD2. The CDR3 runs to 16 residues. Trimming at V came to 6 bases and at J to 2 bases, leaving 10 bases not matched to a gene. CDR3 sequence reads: CASSPPGGRYTDTQYF. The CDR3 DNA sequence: TGTGCCAGCAGCCCCCCGGGAGGGAGGTACACAGATACGCAGTATTTT.

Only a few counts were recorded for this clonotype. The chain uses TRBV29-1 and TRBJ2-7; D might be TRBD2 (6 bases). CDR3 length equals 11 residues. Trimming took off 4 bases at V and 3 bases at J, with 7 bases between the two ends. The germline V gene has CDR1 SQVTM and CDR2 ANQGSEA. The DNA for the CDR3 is TGCAGCGTTGGAGCGGGCTACGAGCAGTACTTC. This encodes CSVGAGYEQYF.

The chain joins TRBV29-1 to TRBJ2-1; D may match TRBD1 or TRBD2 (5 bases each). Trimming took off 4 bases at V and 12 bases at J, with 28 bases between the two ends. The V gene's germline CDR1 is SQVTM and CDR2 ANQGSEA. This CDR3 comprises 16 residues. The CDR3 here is CSVVNPGQGEGRSQFF. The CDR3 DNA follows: TGCAGCGTTGTTAACCCTGGCCAGGGTGAGGGAAGATCGCAGTTCTTC.

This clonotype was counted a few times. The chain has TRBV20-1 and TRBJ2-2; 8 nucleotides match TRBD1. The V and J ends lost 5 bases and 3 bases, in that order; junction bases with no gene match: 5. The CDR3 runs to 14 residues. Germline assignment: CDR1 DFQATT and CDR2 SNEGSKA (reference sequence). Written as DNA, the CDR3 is TGCAGTGCTTGGGACAGGCTCTACACCGGGGAGCTGTTTTTT. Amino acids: CSAWDRLYTGELFF.

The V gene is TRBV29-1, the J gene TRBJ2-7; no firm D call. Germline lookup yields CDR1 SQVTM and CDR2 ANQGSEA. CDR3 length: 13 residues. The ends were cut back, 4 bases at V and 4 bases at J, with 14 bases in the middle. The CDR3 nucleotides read TGCAGCGTTGGCCTGACAACCCAATACGAGCAGTACTTC. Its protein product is CSVGLTTQYEQYF.

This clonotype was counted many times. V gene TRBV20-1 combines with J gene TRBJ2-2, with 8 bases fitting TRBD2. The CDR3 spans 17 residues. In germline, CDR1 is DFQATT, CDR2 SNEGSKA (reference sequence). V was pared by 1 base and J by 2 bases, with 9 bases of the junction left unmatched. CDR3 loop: CSARGGDGRGNTGELFF. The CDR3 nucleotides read TGCAGTGCTAGAGGGGGAGACGGGAGGGGTAACACCGGGGAGCTGTTTTTT.

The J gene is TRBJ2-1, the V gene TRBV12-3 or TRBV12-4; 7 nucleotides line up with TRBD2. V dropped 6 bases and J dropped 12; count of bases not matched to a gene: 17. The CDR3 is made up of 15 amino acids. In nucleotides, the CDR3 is TGTGCCAGCAGGGGGGGGACTCACCCCGAGGATGGGCAGTTCTTC. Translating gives CASRGGTHPEDGQFF.

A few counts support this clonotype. This CDR3 is CASSWDRGNTEAFF. Here the CDR3 DNA reads TGTGCCAGCAGTTGGGACAGGGGGAACACTGAAGCTTTCTTT. This chain uses TRBV12-3 or TRBV12-4 with TRBJ1-1; 10 positions agree with TRBD1. The trim removed 4 bases at V and 1 base at J, leaving 0 bases unmatched. The CDR3 runs to 14 residues.

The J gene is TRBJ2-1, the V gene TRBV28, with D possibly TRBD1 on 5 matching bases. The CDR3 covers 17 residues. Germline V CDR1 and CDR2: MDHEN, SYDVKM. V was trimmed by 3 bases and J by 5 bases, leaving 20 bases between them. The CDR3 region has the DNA TGTGCCAGCAGTTTTTTGGGGCCGGTCGTGGGTAACAATGAGCAGTTCTTC. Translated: CASSFLGPVVGNNEQFF.

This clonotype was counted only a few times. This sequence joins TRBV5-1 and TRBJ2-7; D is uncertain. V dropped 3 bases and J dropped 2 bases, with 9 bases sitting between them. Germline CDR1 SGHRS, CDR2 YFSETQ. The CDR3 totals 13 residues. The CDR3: CASSSDGTYEQYF. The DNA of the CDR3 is TGCGCCAGCAGCTCGGACGGAACCTACGAGCAGTACTTC.

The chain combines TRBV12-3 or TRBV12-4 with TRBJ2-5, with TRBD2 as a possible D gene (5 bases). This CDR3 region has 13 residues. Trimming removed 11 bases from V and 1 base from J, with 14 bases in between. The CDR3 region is CADSVDFQETQYF. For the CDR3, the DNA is TGTGCCGACTCGGTGGACTTCCAAGAGACCCAGTACTTC.

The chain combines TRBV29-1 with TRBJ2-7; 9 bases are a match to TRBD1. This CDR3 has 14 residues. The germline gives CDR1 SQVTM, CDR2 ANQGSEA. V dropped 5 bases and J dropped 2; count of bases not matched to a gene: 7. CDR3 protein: CSVLGQGRTYEQYF. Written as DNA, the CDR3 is TGCAGCGTTCTGGGACAGGGACGGACCTACGAGCAGTACTTC.

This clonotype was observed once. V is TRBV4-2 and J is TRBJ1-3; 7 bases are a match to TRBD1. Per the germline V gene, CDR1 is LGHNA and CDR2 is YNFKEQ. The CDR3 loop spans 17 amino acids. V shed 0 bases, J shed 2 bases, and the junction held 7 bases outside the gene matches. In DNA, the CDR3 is TGTGCCAGCAGCCAAGATACAACCCAGGGGGCTGGAAACACCATATATTTT. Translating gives CASSQDTTQGAGNTIYF.

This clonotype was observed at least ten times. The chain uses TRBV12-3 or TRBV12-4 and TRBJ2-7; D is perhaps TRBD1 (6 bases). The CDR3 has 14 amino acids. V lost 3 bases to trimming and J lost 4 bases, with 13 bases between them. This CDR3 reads CASSLGAGVYEQYF. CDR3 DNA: TGTGCCAGCAGTTTGGGGGCAGGGGTGTACGAGCAGTACTTC.

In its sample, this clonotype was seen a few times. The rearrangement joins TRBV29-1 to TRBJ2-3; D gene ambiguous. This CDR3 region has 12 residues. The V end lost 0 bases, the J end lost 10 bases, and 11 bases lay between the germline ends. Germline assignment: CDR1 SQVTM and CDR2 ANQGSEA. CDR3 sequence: CSVEEGRIAQYF. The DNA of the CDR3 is TGCAGCGTTGAAGAGGGCAGAATCGCGCAGTATTTT.

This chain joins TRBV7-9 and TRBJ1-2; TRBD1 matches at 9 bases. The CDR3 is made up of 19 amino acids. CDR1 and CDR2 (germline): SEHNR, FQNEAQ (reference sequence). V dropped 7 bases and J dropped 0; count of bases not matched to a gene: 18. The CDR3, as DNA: TGTGCCAGCATCCCGGGGGCCGGGACAGGGATTCCCACTAACTATGGCTACACCTTC. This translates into CASIPGAGTGIPTNYGYTF.

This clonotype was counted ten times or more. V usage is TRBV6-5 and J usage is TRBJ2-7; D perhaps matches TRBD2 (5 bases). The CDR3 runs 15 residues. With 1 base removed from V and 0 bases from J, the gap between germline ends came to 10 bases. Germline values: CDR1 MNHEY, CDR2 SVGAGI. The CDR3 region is CASSYFSGYSYEQYF. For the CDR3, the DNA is TGTGCCAGCAGTTACTTCAGCGGATACTCCTACGAGCAGTACTTC.

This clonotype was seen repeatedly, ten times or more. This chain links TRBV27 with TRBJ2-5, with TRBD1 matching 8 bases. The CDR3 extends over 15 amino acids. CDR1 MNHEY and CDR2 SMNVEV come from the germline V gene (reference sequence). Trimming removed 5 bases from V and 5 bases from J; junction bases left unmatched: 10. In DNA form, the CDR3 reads TGTGCCAGCAGTAGGGCAGGACAGGGATGGGAGACCCAGTACTTC. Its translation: CASSRAGQGWETQYF.